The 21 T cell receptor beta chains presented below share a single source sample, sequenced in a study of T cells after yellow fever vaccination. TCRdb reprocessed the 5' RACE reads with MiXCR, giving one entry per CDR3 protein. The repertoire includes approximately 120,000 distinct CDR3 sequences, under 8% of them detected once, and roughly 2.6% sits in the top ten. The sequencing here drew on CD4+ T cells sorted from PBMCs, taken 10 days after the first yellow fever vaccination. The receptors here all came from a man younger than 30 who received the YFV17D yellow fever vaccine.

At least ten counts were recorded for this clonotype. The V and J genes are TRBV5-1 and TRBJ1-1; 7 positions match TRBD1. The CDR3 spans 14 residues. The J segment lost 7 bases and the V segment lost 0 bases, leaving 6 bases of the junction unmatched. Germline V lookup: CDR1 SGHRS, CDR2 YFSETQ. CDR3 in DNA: TGCGCCAGCAGCTTGGCGGCAGGGGGTGGTGAAGCTTTCTTT. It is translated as CASSLAAGGGEAFF.

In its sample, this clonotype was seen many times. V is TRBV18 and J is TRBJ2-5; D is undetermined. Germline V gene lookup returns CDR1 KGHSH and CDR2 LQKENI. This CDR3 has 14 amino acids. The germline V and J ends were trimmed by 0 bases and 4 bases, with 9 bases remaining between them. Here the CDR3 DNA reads TGTGCCAGCTCACCACCGGTATCCGGAGAGACCCAGTACTTC. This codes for CASSPPVSGETQYF.

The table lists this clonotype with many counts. The CDR3: CASSDSSGLVRETQYF. The DNA for the CDR3 is TGTGCCAGCAGTGACTCTTCCGGACTAGTCCGGGAGACCCAGTACTTC. This chain connects TRBV6-4 to TRBJ2-5, with TRBD2 matching 7 bases. The CDR3 is 16 residues long. CDR1 is MRHNA, CDR2 SNTAGT, per germline. Trimming took 0 bases from V and 5 from J; bases not matched to a gene: 9.

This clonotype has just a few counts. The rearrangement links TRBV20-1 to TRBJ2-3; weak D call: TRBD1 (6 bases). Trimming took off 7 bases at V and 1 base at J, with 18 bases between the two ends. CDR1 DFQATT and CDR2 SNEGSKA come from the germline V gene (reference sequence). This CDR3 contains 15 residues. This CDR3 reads CSVPPYRVGTDTQYF. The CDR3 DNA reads TGCAGTGTTCCACCTTACAGGGTAGGCACAGATACGCAGTATTTT.

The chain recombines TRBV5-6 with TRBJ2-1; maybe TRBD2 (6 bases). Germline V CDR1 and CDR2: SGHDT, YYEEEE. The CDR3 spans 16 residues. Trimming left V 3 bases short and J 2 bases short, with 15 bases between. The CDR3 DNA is TGTGCCAGCAGCTGGGGACTCCTCTTCACCTACAATGAGCAGTTCTTC. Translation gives CASSWGLLFTYNEQFF.

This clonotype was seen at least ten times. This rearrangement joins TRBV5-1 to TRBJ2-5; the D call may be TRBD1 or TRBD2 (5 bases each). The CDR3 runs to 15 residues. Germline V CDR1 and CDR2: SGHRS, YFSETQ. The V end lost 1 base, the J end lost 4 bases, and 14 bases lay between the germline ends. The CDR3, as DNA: TGCGCCAGCAGCTTGTCACCCCGAGGGGTAGAGACCCAGTACTTC. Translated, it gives CASSLSPRGVETQYF.

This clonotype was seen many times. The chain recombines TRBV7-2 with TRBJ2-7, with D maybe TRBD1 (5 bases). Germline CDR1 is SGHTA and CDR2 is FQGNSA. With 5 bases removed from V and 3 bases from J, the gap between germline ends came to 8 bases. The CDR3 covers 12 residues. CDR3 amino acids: CASSGDSYEQYF. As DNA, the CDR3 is TGTGCCAGCAGCGGAGACAGCTACGAGCAGTACTTC.

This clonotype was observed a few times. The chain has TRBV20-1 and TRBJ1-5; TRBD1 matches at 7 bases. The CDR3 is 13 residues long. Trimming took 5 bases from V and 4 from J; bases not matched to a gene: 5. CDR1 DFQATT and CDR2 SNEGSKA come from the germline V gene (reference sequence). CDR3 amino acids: CSAPDRANQPQHF. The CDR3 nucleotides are TGCAGTGCTCCTGACAGGGCTAATCAGCCCCAGCATTTT.

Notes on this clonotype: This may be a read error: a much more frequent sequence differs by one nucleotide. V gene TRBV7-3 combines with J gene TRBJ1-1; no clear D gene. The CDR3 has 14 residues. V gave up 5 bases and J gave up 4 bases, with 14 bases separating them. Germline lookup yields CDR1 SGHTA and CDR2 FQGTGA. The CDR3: CASSRGGERTEAFF. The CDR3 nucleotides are TGTGCCAGCAGCAGAGGCGGGGAGCGCACTGAAGCTTTCTTT.

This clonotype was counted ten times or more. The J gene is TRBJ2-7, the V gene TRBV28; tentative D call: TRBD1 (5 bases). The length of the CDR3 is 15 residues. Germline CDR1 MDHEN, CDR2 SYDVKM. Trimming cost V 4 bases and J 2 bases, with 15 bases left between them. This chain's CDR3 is CASSWTRRAPYEQYV. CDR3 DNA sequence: TGTGCCAGCAGTTGGACACGACGCGCTCCCTACGAGCAGTACGTC.

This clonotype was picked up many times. CDR3 region: CASSGLAKNIQYF. In nucleotides, the CDR3 is TGCGCCAGCAGTGGCTTAGCCAAAAACATTCAGTACTTC. This chain joins TRBV4-1 and TRBJ2-4; D is unresolved. The CDR3 loop spans 13 amino acids. The germline V gene has CDR1 MGHRA and CDR2 YSYEKL. Trimming took off 6 bases at V and 0 bases at J, with 6 bases between the two ends.

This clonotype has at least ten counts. This CDR3 is CASSGDSSGNQPQHF. The CDR3 DNA reads TGTGCCAGCAGTGGAGACAGTAGTGGCAATCAGCCCCAGCATTTT. The chain joins TRBV6-2 or TRBV6-3 to TRBJ1-5; D perhaps matches TRBD1 (5 bases). The ends were cut back, 5 bases at V and 2 bases at J, with 13 bases in the middle. The CDR3 covers 15 residues. The germline V gene encodes CDR1 MNHEY and CDR2 SVGEGT.

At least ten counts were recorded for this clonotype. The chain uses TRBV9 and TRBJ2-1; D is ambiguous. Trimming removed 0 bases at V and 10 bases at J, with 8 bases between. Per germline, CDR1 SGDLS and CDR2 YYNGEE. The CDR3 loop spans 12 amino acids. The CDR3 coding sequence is TGTGCCAGCAGCGTAGTGTTGGGAGAGCAGTTCTTC. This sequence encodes CASSVVLGEQFF.

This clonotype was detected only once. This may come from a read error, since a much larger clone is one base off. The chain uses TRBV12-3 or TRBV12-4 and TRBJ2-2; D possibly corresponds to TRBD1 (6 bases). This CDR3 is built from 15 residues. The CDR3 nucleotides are TGTGCCTGCAGTTTAGTCCGGGGCAGGGGCGGGGAGCTGTTTTTT. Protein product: CACSLVRGRGGELFF.

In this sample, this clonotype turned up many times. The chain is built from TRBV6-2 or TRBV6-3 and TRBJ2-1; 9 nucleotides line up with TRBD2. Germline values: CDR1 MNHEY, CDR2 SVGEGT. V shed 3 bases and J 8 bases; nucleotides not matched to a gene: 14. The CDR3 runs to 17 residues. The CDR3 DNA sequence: TGTGCCAGCAGTTATAGTTGGCGGGGGGGCGCGGGCTATGAGCAGTTCTTC. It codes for CASSYSWRGGAGYEQFF.

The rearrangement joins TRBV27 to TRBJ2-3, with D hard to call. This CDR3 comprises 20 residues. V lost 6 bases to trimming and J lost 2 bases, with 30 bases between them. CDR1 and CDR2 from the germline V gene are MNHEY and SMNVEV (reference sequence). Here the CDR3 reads CASRPPKGRRTPQITDTQYF. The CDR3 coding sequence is TGTGCCAGCAGACCCCCCAAGGGCAGGCGAACACCCCAAATCACAGATACGCAGTATTTT.

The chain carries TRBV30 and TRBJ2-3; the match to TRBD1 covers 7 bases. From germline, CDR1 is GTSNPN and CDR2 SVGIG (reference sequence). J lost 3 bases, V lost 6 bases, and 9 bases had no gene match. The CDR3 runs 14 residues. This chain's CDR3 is CACTSEGATDTQYF. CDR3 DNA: TGTGCCTGCACGAGCGAGGGGGCAACAGATACGCAGTATTTT.

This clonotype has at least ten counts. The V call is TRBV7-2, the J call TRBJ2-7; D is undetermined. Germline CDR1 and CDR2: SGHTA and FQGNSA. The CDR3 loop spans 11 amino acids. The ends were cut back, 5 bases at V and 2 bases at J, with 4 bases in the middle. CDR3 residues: CASSHTYEQYF. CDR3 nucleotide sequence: TGTGCCAGCAGCCATACCTACGAGCAGTACTTC.

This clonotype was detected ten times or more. CDR3 amino acids: CASSLRGQNNSPLHF. The DNA for the CDR3 is TGTGCCAGCAGCTTACGGGGACAAAATAATTCACCCCTCCACTTT. The J gene is TRBJ1-6, the V gene TRBV7-2; D possibly corresponds to TRBD1 (6 bases). In germline, CDR1 is SGHTA, CDR2 FQGNSA. The CDR3 sequence is 15 residues long. Trimming cost V 2 bases and J 5 bases, with 10 bases left between them.

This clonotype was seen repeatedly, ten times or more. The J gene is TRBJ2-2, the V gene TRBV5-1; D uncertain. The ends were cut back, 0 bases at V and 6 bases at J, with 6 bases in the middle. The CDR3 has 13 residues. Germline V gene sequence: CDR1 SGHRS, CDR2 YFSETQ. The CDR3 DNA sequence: TGCGCCAGCAGCTTGGTAGGGTCCGGGGAGCTGTTTTTT. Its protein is CASSLVGSGELFF.

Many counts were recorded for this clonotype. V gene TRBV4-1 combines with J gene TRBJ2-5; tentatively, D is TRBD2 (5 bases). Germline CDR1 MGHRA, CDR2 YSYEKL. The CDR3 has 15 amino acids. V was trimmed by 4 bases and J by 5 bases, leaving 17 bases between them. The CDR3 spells CASSLPDARGETQYF. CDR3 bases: TGCGCCAGCAGCCTGCCGGACGCCAGAGGGGAGACCCAGTACTTC.